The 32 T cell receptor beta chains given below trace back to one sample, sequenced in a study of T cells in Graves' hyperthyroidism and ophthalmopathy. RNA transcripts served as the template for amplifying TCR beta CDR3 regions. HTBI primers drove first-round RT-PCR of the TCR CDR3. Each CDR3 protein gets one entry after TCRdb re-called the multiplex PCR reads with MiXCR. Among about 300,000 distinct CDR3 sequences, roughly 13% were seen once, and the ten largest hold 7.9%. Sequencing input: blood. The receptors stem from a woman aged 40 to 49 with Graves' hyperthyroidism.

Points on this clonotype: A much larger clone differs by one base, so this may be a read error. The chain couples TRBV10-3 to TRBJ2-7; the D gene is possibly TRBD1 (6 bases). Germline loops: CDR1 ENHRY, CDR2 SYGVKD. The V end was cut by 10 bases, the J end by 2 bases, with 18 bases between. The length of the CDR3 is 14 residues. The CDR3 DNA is TGTGCCAGCTGGGCCGACAGGTCACCCTACGAGCAGTACTTC. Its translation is CASWADRSPYEQYF.

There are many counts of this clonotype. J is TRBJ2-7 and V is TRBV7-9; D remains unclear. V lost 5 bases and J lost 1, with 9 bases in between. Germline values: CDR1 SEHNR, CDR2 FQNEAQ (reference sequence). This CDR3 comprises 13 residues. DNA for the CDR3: TGTGCCAGCAGCGCCAGGTCTTCCTACGAGCAGTACTTC. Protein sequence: CASSARSSYEQYF. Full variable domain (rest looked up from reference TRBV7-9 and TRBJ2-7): DTGVSQNPRHKITKRGQNVTFRCDPISEHNRLYWYRQTLGQGPEFLTYFQNEAQLEKSRLLSDRFSAERPKGSFSTLEIQRTEQGDSAMYLCASSARSSYEQYFGPGTRLTVT.

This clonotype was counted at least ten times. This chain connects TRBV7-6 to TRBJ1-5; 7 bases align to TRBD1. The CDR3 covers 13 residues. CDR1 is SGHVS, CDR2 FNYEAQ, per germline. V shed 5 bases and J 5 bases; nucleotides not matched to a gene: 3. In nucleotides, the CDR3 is TGTGCCAGCAGCGACAGGGTCGATCAGCCCCAGCATTTT. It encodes CASSDRVDQPQHF.

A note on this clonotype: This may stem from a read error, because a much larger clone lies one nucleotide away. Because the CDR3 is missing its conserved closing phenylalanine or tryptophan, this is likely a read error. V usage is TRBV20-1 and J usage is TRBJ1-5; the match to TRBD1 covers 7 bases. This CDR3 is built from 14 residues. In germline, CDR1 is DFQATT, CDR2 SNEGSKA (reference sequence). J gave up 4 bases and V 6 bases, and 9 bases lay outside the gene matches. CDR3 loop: CSAQIGTVNQPQHL. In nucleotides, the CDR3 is TGCAGTGCCCAGATCGGGACAGTGAATCAGCCCCAGCATCTT.

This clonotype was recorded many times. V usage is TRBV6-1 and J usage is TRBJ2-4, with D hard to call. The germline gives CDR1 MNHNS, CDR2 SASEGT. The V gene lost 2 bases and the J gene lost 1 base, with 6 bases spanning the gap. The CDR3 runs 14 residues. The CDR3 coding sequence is TGTGCCAGCAGTGAACAGGTTGCCAAAAACATTCAGTACTTC. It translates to CASSEQVAKNIQYF.

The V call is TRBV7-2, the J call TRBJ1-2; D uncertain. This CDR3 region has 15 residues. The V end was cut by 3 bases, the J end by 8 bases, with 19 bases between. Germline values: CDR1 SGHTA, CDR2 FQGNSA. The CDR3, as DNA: TGTGCCAGCAGCTTCCGGGGAAGGAACCCGCGAGGCTACACCTTC. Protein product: CASSFRGRNPRGYTF.

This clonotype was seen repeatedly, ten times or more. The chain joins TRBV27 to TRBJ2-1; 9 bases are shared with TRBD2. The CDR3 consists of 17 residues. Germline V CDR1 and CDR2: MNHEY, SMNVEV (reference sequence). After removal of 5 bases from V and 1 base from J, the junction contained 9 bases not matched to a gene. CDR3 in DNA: TGTGCCAGCAGTCGGGGACTAGCAATTAGATCCTACAATGAGCAGTTCTTC. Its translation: CASSRGLAIRSYNEQFF.

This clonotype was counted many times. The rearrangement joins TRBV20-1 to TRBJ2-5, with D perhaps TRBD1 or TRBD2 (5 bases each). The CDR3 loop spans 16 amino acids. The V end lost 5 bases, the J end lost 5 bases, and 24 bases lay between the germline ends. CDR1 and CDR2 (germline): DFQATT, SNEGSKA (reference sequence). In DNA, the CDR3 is TGCAGTGCTCAGGGACCAGTAGGGACGCTCCATGAGACCCAGTACTTC. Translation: CSAQGPVGTLHETQYF.

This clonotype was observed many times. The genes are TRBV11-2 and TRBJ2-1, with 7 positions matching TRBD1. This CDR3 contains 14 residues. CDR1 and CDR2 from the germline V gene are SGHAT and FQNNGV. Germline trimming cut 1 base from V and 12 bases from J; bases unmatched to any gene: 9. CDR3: CASSLGLGAGGQFF. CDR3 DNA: TGTGCCAGCAGCTTAGGGTTGGGGGCAGGGGGGCAGTTCTTC.

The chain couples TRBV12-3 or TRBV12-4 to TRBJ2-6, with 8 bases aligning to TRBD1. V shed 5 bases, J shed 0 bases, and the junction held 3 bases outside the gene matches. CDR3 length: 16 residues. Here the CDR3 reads CASSGDRYSGANVLTF. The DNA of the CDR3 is TGTGCCAGCAGTGGGGACAGGTACTCTGGGGCCAACGTCCTGACTTTC.

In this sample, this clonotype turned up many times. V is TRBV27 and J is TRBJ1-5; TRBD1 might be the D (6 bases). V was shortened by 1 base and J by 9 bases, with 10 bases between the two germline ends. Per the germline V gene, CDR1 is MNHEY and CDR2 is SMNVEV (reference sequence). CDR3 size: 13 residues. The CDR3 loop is CASSLLGGRPQHF. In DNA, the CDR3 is TGTGCCAGCAGTTTATTGGGGGGCAGGCCCCAGCATTTT.

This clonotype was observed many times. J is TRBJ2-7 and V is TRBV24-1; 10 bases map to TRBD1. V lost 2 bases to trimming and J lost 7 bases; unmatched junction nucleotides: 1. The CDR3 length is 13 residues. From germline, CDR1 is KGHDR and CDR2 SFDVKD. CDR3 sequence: CATSDWTGGEQYF. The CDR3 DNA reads TGTGCCACCAGTGATTGGACAGGGGGTGAGCAGTACTTC.

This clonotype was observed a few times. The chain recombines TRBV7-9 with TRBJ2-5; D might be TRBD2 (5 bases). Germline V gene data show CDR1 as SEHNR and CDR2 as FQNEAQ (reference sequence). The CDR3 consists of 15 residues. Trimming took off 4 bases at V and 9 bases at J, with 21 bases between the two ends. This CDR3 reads CASSSGMTDFSSQYF. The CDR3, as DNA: TGTGCCAGCAGCTCTGGAATGACGGACTTTAGTTCCCAGTACTTC.

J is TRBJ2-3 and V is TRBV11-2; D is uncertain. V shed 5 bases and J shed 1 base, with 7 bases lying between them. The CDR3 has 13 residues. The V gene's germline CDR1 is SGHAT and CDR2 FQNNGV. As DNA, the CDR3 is TGTGCCAGCAGCCTCTGGCGCACAGATACGCAGTATTTT. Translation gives CASSLWRTDTQYF.

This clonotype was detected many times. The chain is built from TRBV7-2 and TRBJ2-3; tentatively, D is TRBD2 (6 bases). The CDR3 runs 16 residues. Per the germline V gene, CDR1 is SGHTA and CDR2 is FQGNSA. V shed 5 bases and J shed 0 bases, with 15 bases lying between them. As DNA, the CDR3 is TGTGCCAGCAGCAAATCCGGAGGGAGAAGCACAGATACGCAGTATTTT. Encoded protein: CASSKSGGRSTDTQYF.

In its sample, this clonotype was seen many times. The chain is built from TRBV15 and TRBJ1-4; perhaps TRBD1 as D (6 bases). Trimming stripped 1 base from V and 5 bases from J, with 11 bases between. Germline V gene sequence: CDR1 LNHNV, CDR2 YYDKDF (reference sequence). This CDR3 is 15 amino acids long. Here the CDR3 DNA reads TGTGCCACCAGCAGAGTCGCAGGGGTGAATGAAAAACTGTTTTTT. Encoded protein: CATSRVAGVNEKLFF.

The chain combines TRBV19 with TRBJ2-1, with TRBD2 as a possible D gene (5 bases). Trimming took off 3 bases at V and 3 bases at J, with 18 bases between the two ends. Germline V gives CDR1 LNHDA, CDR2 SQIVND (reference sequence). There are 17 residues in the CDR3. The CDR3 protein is CASSIARTSRNYNEQFF. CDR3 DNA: TGTGCCAGTAGTATCGCCCGGACTTCGCGCAACTACAATGAGCAGTTCTTC.

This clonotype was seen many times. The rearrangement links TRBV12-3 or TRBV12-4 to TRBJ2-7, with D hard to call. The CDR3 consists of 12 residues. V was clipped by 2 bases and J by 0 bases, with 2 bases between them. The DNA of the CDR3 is TGTGCCAGCAGTTTACTCTCCTACGAGCAGTACTTC. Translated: CASSLLSYEQYF.

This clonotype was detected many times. The CDR3 region has the DNA TGTGCCAGCAGTTTTCCACAGGGTGAAGCTTTCTTT. This codes for CASSFPQGEAFF. The chain joins TRBV28 to TRBJ1-1; a possible D gene is TRBD1 (6 bases). Germline V gene sequence: CDR1 MDHEN, CDR2 SYDVKM. The CDR3 is made up of 12 amino acids. The V gene lost 3 bases and the J gene lost 7 bases, with 9 bases spanning the gap.

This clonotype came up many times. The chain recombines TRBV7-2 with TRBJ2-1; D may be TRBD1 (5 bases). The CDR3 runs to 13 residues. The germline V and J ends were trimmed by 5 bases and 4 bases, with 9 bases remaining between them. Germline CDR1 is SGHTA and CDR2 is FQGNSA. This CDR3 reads CASSRQRYNEQFF. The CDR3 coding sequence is TGTGCCAGCAGCAGACAGCGTTACAATGAGCAGTTCTTC.

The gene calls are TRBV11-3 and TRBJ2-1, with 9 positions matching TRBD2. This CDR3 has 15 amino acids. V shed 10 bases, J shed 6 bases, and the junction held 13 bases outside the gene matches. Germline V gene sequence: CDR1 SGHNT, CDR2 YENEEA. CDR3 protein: CATSTSSGRLNEQFF. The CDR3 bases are TGTGCCACCTCTACCTCCAGCGGGAGGCTCAATGAGCAGTTCTTC.

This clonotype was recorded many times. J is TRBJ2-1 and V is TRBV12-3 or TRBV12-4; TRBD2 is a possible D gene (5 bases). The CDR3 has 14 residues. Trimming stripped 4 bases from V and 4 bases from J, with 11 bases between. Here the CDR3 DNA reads TGTGCCAGCAGTTCCCGGACTGAATACAATGAGCAGTTCTTC. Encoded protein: CASSSRTEYNEQFF.

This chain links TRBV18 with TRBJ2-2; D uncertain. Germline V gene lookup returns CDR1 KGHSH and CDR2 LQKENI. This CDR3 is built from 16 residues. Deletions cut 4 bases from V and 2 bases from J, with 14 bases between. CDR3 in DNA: TGTGCCAGCTCACACACCCCAGAGGTTAACACCGGGGAGCTGTTTTTT. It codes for CASSHTPEVNTGELFF.

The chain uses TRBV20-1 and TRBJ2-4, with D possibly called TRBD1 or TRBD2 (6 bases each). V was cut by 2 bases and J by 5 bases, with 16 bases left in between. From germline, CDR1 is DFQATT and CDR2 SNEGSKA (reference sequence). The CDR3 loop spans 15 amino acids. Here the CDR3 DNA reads TGCAGTGCTAGAAACCCGCGTGGGGGGCAAAACATTCAGTACTTC. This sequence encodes CSARNPRGGQNIQYF.

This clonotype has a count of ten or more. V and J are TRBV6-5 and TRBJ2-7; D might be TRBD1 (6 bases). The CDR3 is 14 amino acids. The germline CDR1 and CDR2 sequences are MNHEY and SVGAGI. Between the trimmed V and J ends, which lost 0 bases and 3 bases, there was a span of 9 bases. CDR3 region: CASSYSKQGYEQYF. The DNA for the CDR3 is TGTGCCAGCAGTTACTCGAAACAGGGCTACGAGCAGTACTTC.

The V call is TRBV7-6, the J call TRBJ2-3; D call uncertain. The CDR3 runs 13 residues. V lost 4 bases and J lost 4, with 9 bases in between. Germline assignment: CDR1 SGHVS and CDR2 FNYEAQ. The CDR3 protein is CASSSLRADTQYF. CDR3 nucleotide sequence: TGTGCCAGCAGCTCTTTAAGGGCAGATACGCAGTATTTT.

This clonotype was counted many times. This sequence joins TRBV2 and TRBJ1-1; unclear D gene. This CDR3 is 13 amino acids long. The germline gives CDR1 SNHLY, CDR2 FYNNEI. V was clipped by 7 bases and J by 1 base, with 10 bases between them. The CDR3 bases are TGTGCCAGCAAGAGGGATGGGAACACTGAAGCTTTCTTT. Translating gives CASKRDGNTEAFF.

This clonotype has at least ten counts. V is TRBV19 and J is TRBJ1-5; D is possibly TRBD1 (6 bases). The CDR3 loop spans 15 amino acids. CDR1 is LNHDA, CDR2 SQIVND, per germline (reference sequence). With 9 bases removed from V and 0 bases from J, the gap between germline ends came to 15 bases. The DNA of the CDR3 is TGTGCCAGCCAAAGGACAGCGTATAGCAATCAGCCCCAGCATTTT. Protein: CASQRTAYSNQPQHF.

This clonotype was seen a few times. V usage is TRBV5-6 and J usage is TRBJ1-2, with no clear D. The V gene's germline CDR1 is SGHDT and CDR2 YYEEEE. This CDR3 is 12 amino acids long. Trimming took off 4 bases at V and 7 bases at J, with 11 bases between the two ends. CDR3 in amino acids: CASSPSLIGYTF. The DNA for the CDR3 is TGTGCCAGCAGCCCAAGCCTAATTGGCTACACCTTC.

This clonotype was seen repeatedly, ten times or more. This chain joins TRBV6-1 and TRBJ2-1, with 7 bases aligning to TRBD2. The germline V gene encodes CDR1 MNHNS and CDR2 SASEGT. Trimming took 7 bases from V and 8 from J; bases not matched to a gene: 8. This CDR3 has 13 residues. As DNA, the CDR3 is TGTGCCAGCACCGGGACTACATTCGATGAGCAGTTCTTC. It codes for CASTGTTFDEQFF.

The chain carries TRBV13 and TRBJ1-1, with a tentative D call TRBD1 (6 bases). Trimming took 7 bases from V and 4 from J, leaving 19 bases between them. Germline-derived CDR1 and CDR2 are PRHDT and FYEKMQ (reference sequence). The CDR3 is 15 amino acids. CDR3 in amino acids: CASNPPGGLGTEAFF. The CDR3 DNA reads TGTGCCAGCAACCCTCCCGGGGGGCTAGGCACTGAAGCTTTCTTT.

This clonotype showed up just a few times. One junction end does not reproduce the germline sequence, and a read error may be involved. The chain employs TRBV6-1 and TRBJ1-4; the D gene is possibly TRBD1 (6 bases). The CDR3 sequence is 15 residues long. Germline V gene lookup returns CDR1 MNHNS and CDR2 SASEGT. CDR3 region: CASRVLDSAKEKLFF. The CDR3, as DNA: TGTGCCAGCAGGGTGTTGGACAGCGCTAAGGAAAAACTGTTTTTT.